The clone carrying this T cell receptor beta chain came up a few times. No antigen is known for it. This specimen comes from a study of early T cells in non-severe SARS-CoV-2 infection. Study context: Investigators sequenced bulk RNA drawn from unsorted whole blood, and chains remained unpaired. Study-level points and caveats: Anti-spike CD8 responses were favored in VDJdb matching, and private and CD4 specificities were missed.

Attachment of unique molecular identifiers was made to individual cDNA molecules. Each CDR3 protein gets one entry after TCRdb re-called the 5' RACE reads with MiXCR. The repertoire consists of 55,000 to 70,000 distinct CDR3 sequences, with roughly 4.9% occurring once and the leading ten covering 3.6%. Germline lookup yields CDR1 MGHDK and CDR2 SYGVNS. This CDR3 region has 16 residues. V dropped 1 base and J dropped 4 bases, with 13 bases sitting between them. The sequence came from an adult who was a healthcare worker with PCR-confirmed SARS-CoV-2 infection or an uninfected control (not recorded which). The donor label of this sample is uncertain. The sequencing used whole blood, collected at baseline. The rearrangement links TRBV25-1 to TRBJ1-4; TRBD1 is a possible D gene (5 bases). CDR3 in amino acids: CASSEWSAGNNEKLFF. CDR3 bases: TGTGCCAGCAGTGAATGGTCGGCAGGGAATAATGAAAAACTGTTTTTT.